These 5 T cell receptor beta chains were sequenced from one sample in a study of tissue T cells after allogeneic stem cell transplantation. The time point here: mouse harvest day 14 after allogeneic transplant. Each mouse received 10^7 T-cell-depleted marrow cells plus 10^6 splenic CD5+ T cells by tail vein. The protocol was immunoSEQ multiplex PCR, while the TCRdb copy is restricted to in-frame clones and leaves out a portion. The sample contains 400 to 500 clones, 35% to 60% of which appear only once. The sample comprised blood. Receptors were obtained from a female BALB/c mouse given C57BL/6 T cells with graft-versus-host disease after an allogeneic hematopoietic cell transplant.

Regarding this clone: The listed genes are named as in mouse. The read terminates 1 residue before the CDR3 end, so the remaining end is supplied by the germline J gene. The chain employs TRBV23 and TRBJ2-2. Germline values: CDR1 KGHTA, CDR2 FQNQQP. The CDR3 has 15 residues. The sequenced CDR3 bases are TGCTCCAGCAGTCGGTCGACGGCAAACACCGGGCAGCTCTAC. Protein: CSSSRSTANTGQLY. The full CDR3 is CSSSRSTANTGQLYF.

As for this clone: Gene and germline names: mouse. The CDR3 end is not reached by the read, which stops 1 residue before it; the germline J gene fills it in. The chain employs TRBV12-2 and TRBJ2-1; 10 bases align to TRBD2. This CDR3 region has 15 residues. V dropped 0 bases and J dropped 3; count of bases not matched to a gene: 1. Looked up from germline, CDR1 is SGHLS and CDR2 is HYDKME. The CDR3 spells CASSLLGGRYAEQFF. CDR3 DNA, as far as it was read: TGTGCCAGCTCTCTCCTGGGGGGGCGCTATGCTGAGCAGTTC.

With respect to this clone: Mouse gene names apply. Read coverage stops 1 residue before the CDR3 terminus; the germline J gene supplies the remainder. The chain employs TRBV15 and TRBJ2-1; D might be TRBD2 (7 bases). This CDR3 has 13 residues. V was pared by 1 base and J by 7 bases, with 8 bases between. Germline V CDR1 and CDR2: SGHND, FRSKSL. The sequenced CDR3 bases are TGTGCCAGCAGTTTAGAGGGGGGGGCTGAGCAGTTC. Its translation: CASSLEGGAEQF. Given in full, the CDR3 is CASSLEGGAEQFF.

Concerning this clone: The germline and genes are mouse ones. The sequenced fragment ends 1 residue before the CDR3 boundary, so the rest is inferred from the germline J gene. V is TRBV26 and J is TRBJ2-2; TRBD1 is a possible D gene (6 bases). The germline V and J ends were trimmed by 3 bases and 2 bases, with 7 bases remaining between them. Germline loops: CDR1 KGHPV, CDR2 FQNQEV (reference sequence). The CDR3 length is 14 residues. CDR3 DNA, as far as it was read: TGTGCCAGCAGTCTAAGGGGGAACACCGGGCAGCTCTAC. Encoded protein: CASSLRGNTGQLY. The whole CDR3 reads CASSLRGNTGQLYF.

Comment on this clone: The gene symbols are mouse symbols. The covered CDR3 bases are TGTGCCAGCAGCCCGACAGTTTCCAACGAAAGATTATTT. This sequence encodes CASSPTVSNERLF. The complete CDR3 reads CASSPTVSNERLFF. The chain employs TRBV4 and TRBJ1-4, with a possible D match to TRBD1 (5 bases). Read sequence stops 1 residue before the CDR3 end, and the germline J gene provides the missing end. V was shortened by 5 bases and J by 0 bases, with 7 bases between the two germline ends. The germline gives CDR1 LGHDT, CDR2 YNNKQL (reference sequence). The CDR3 consists of 14 residues.